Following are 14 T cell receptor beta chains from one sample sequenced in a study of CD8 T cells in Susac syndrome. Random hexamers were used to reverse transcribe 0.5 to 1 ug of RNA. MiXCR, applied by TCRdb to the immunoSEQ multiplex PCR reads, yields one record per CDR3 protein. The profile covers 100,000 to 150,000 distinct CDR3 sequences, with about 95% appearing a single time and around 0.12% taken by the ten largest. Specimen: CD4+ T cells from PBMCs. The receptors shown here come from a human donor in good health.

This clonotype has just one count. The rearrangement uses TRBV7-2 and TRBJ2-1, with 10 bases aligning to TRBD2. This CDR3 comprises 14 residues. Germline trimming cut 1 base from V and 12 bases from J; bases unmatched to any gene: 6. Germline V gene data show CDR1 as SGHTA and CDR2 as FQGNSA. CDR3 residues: CASSLGTSGPGQFF. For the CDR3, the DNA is TGTGCCAGCAGCTTAGGGACTAGCGGTCCCGGGCAGTTCTTC.

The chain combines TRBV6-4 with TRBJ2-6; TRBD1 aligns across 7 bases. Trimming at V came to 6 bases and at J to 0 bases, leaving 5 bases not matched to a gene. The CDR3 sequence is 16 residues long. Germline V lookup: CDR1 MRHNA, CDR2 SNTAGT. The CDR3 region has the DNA TGTGCCAGCAGCCAACAGGGGTACTCTGGGGCCAACGTCCTGACTTTC. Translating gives CASSQQGYSGANVLTF.

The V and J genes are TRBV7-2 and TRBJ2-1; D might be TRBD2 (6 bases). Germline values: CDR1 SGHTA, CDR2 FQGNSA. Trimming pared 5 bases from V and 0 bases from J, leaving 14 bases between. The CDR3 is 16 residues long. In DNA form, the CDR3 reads TGTGCCAGCAGCGCTTGGTCGGGGGTCTCCTACAATGAGCAGTTCTTC. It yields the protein CASSAWSGVSYNEQFF.

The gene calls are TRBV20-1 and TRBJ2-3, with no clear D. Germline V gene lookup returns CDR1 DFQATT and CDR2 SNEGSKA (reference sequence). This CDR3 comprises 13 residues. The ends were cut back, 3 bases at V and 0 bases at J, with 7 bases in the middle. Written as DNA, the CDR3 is TGCAGTGCTAGTAAAGGGAGCACAGATACGCAGTATTTT. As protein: CSASKGSTDTQYF.

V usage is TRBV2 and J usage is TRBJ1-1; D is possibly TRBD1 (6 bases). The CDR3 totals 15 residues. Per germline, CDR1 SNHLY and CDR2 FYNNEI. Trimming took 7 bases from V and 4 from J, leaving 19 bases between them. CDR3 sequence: CASTLGGGVGTEAFF. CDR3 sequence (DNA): TGTGCCAGCACCCTGGGCGGGGGCGTAGGCACTGAAGCTTTCTTT.

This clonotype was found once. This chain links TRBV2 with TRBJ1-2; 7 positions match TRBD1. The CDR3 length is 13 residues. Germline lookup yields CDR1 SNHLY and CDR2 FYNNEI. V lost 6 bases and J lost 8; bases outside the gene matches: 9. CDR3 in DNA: TGTGCCAGCAGACCAGACAGGGTGGGGGGCTACACCTTC. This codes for CASRPDRVGGYTF. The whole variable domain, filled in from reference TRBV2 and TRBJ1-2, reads EPEVTQTPSHQVTQMGQEVILRCVPISNHLYFYWYRQILGQKVEFLVSFYNNEISEKSEIFDDQFSVERPDGSNFTLKIRSTKLEDSAMYFCASRPDRVGGYTFGSGTRLTVV.

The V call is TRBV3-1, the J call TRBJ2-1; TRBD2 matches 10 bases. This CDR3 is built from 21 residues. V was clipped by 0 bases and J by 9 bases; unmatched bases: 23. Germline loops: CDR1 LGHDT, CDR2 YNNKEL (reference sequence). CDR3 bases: TGTGCCAGCAGCCAAGATTACCCGAGTCTAGCGGGAGATGTGTCTTTTAGTGAGCAGTTCTTC. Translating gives CASSQDYPSLAGDVSFSEQFF.

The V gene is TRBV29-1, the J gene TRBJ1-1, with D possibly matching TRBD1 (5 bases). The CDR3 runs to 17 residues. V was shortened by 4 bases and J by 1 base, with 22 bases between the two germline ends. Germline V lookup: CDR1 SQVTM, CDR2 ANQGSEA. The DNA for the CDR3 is TGCAGCGTTGTTGACCGGGACCGATCTCGGGGGAACACTGAAGCTTTCTTT. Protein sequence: CSVVDRDRSRGNTEAFF.

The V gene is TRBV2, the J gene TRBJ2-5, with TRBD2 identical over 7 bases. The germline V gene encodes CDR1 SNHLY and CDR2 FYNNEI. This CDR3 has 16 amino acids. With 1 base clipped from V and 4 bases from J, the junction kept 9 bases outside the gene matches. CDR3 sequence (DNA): TGTGCCAGCAGTGAAGTCGGGGGGTTATTTGGAGAGACCCAGTACTTC. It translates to CASSEVGGLFGETQYF.

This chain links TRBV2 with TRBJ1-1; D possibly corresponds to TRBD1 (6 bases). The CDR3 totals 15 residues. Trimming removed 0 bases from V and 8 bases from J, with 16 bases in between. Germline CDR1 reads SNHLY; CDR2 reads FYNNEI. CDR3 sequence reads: CASSEAPRDTSEAFF. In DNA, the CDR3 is TGTGCCAGCAGTGAAGCGCCTAGGGACACTTCGGAAGCTTTCTTT.

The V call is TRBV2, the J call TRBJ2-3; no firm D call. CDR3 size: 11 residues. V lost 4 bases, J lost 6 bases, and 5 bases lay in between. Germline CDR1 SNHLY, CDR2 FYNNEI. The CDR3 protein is CASSVGDTQYF. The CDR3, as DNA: TGTGCCAGCAGTGTAGGGGATACGCAGTATTTT.

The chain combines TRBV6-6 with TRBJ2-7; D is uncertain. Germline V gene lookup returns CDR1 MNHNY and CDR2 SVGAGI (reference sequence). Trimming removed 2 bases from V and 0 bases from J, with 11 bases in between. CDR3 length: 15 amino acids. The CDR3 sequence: CASSYGSYLSYEQYF. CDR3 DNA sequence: TGTGCCAGCAGTTACGGGTCCTACCTCTCCTACGAGCAGTACTTC.

CDR3 amino acids: CASSWSGSSHEQFF. The CDR3 DNA reads as TGTGCCAGCAGTTGGAGCGGGAGTTCCCATGAGCAGTTCTTC. The chain couples TRBV27 to TRBJ2-1; the match to TRBD2 covers 8 bases. Germline lookup yields CDR1 MNHEY and CDR2 SMNVEV (reference sequence). V trimming: 4 bases; J trimming: 8 bases; junction bases outside the gene matches: 7. This CDR3 is 14 amino acids long.

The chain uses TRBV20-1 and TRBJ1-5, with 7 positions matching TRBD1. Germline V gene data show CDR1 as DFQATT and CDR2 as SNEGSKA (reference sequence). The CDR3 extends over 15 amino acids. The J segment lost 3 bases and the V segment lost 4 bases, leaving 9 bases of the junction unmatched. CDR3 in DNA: TGCAGTGCTACAACACCCAGGGGGGACAATCAGCCCCAGCATTTT. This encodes CSATTPRGDNQPQHF.